This section outlines one T cell receptor (beta chain) sequence together with its context. This specimen comes from a study of blood T cell repertoires in COVID-19. Study details: Samples representing acute and convalescent COVID-19 were sourced from the United States, Italy and Spain. T cells, B-cell-depleted T cells, or PBMCs provided the cDNA or gDNA that served as material.

With 2 bases clipped from V and 3 bases from J, the junction kept 8 bases outside the gene matches. CDR1 is LGHDT, CDR2 YNNKEL, per germline (reference sequence). This CDR3 is built from 17 residues. Per the original data handling: Amplifying reference gene primers gave estimates of nucleated cell counts. TCRdb's table, derived via immunoSEQ multiplex PCR, lists solely in-frame clones and lacks some. V and J calls and clone size come straight from that table; D and trimming were deduced from the DNA. The repertoire holds fewer than 300,000 clones, with 80% to 85% as singletons. Source material: peripheral blood. The chain has TRBV3-1 (or the pseudogene TRBV3-2) and TRBJ1-3; the match to TRBD1 covers 9 bases. This TCR derives from a person aged 65 to 85 with COVID-19, enrolled during active disease. This CDR3 reads CASSQLGGTGFGNTIYF. CDR3 in DNA: TGTGCCAGCAGCCAATTAGGTGGGACAGGGTTTGGAAACACCATATATTTT.